Listed below are T cell receptor beta chains from one sample, sequenced in a study of monozygotic twins with cystic fibrosis. The protocol was immunoSEQ multiplex PCR, while the TCRdb copy is restricted to in-frame clones and leaves out a portion. The sample has 30,000 to 40,000 clones, around 65% seen once. Source material: blood. These receptors all come from a girl aged 5-17 years with cystic fibrosis. Both conserved end residues are trimmed from each CDR3.

v_gene	j_gene	CDR3aa
TRBV6-6	TRBJ1-1	ASSYPASEAF
TRBV30	TRBJ1-6	AWSAPGSSYNSPLH
TRBV9	TRBJ2-3	ASSVTSGRPDTQY
TRBV4-2	TRBJ2-2	ASSRTQEGAGELF
TRBV27	TRBJ2-7	ASSQTTEPNEQY
TRBV29-1	TRBJ2-3	SILLATSTDTQY
TRBV15	TRBJ2-7	ATSIRGSSYEQY
TRBV9	TRBJ2-6	ASYGSNVLT
TRBV18	TRBJ2-1	ASSPPVGKEQF
TRBV6-1	TRBJ1-2	ASSQTVNYGYT
TRBV19	TRBJ2-1	ASSIDGESSYNEQF
TRBV19	TRBJ2-1	ASRSFGTGIYNEQF
TRBV29-1	TRBJ2-7	SVGALDIYEQY
TRBV28	TRBJ2-5	ASSGGGTGRRETQY
TRBV30	TRBJ1-6	AWTSPGQRDVRSPLH
TRBV28	TRBJ1-2	ASSLVHREVRGYT
TRBV29-1	TRBJ1-5	SVVTQGQPQH
TRBV4-3	TRBJ2-3	ASSRGGADTQY
TRBV29-1	TRBJ2-1	SSEAWDEQF
TRBV7-2	TRBJ1-1	ASSLTVNTEAF
TRBV11-2	TRBJ2-3	ASSRGGGTDTQY
TRBV15	TRBJ2-4	ATSRDAVAKNIQY
TRBV5-1	TRBJ2-1	ASSSGLADYNEQF
TRBV28	TRBJ2-7	ASSLRYEQY
TRBV5-1	TRBJ2-3	ASSPWTGSTDTQY
TRBV30	TRBJ1-1	AGTGSAF
TRBV30	TRBJ2-1	AYNPTGGPYNEQF
TRBV7-2	TRBJ2-7	ASSLGTPGGGAYEQY
TRBV10-3	TRBJ2-1	AISAESSYNEQF
TRBV9	TRBJ2-5	ASSDSPLETQY
TRBV11-1	TRBJ2-3	ASSLDNTDTQY
TRBV29-1	TRBJ1-3	SVEDTLRGNTIY
TRBV29-1	TRBJ2-1	SPKIRGEQF
TRBV7-9	TRBJ2-1	ASSALESSYNEQF
TRBV27	TRBJ2-1	ASSSTLHNEQF
TRBV9	TRBJ1-5	ASSAGTHNQPQH
TRBV9	TRBJ1-2	ASSGGLGFNYGYT
TRBV2	TRBJ2-1	ASSEAGGQGRQAQF
TRBV5-4	TRBJ2-7	ASSLEQGTLEQY
TRBV14	TRBJ2-2	ASSQGASGSGAGELF
TRBV27	TRBJ2-7	ASSWHPTSYEQY
TRBV29-1	TRBJ2-7	SVRTPYEQY